These 15 T cell receptor beta chains were sequenced from one sample in a study of T cell responses to AZD1222 COVID-19 vaccine. Clones were sequenced by immunoSEQ multiplex PCR, and TCRdb holds only the in-frame ones, with some missing. This sample has approximately 180,000 clones, with 85% to 90% found just once. Sequenced here: peripheral blood, sampled on day 0 of AZD1222 vaccination. All receptors come from an adult in good health.

The genes are TRBV2 and TRBJ1-3; no clear D. This CDR3 has 15 amino acids. Trimming removed 6 bases at V and 0 bases at J, with 12 bases between. Germline V gives CDR1 SNHLY, CDR2 FYNNEI. The CDR3 nucleotides are TGTGCCAGCAGAGGCTTGGGGATCTCTGGAAACACCATATATTTT. Protein: CASRGLGISGNTIYF.

The chain employs TRBV3-1 (or the pseudogene TRBV3-2) and TRBJ2-3; no definite D call. Germline-derived CDR1 and CDR2 are LGHDT and YNNKEL (reference sequence). The CDR3 has 13 residues. V lost 0 bases, J lost 6 bases, and 7 bases lay in between. CDR3 residues: CASSQDQLDTQYF. The CDR3 nucleotides read TGTGCCAGCAGCCAAGATCAGCTCGATACGCAGTATTTT.

This rearrangement joins TRBV25-1 to TRBJ2-7; D uncertain. The V and J ends lost 5 bases and 1 base respectively, with 21 bases between them. CDR3 length: 17 amino acids. Germline CDR1 reads MGHDK; CDR2 reads SYGVNS. The CDR3 loop reads CASSPSNPGRNSYEQYF. The CDR3 DNA is TGTGCCAGCAGTCCCAGTAATCCCGGGCGGAATTCCTACGAGCAGTACTTC.

The chain links TRBV5-1 to TRBJ2-2; possible D gene TRBD2, 6 bases. Germline V gives CDR1 SGHRS, CDR2 YFSETQ. CDR3 length: 15 amino acids. Trimming pared 4 bases from V and 2 bases from J, leaving 12 bases between. The CDR3 here is CASSAGTVNTGELFF. DNA for the CDR3: TGCGCCAGCAGCGCGGGGACGGTAAACACCGGGGAGCTGTTTTTT.

V is TRBV6-4 and J is TRBJ1-4; a possible D gene is TRBD1 (5 bases). V lost 3 bases and J lost 2, with 10 bases in between. CDR1 MRHNA and CDR2 SNTAGT come from the germline V gene. This CDR3 contains 15 residues. CDR3 amino acids: CASSDGSGTNEKLFF. CDR3 DNA sequence: TGTGCCAGCAGTGATGGATCAGGGACTAATGAAAAACTGTTTTTT.

The chain couples TRBV12-3 or TRBV12-4 to TRBJ1-6; TRBD1 matches at 7 bases. The CDR3 is made up of 11 amino acids. With V trimmed by 8 bases and J by 8 bases, 0 bases remained unmatched. The DNA for the CDR3 is TGTGCCAGCCAGGGGGATTCACCCCTCCACTTT. It codes for CASQGDSPLHF.

The chain joins TRBV11-2 to TRBJ2-7; no clear D. The CDR3 is 16 amino acids. V dropped 1 base and J dropped 6 bases, with 19 bases sitting between them. Germline V gene lookup returns CDR1 SGHAT and CDR2 FQNNGV. The DNA for the CDR3 is TGTGCCAGCAGCTTAGGGCGGATTTTGTCGGCCCGCGAGCAGTACTTC. This gives the protein CASSLGRILSAREQYF.

The rearrangement uses TRBV18 and TRBJ1-4, with 8 bases lining up with TRBD1. Germline V CDR1 and CDR2: KGHSH, LQKENI. The CDR3 consists of 15 residues. With 3 bases clipped from V and 8 bases from J, the junction kept 8 bases outside the gene matches. CDR3: CASSPAGTGREKLFF. CDR3 nucleotides: TGTGCCAGCTCACCTGCCGGGACAGGAAGAGAAAAACTGTTTTTT. The whole variable domain, filled in from reference TRBV18 and TRBJ1-4, reads NAGVMQNPRHLVRRRGQEARLRCSPMKGHSHVYWYRQLPEEGLKFMVYLQKENIIDESGMPKERFSAEFPKEGPSILRIQQVVRGDSAAYFCASSPAGTGREKLFFGSGTQLSVL.

The chain joins TRBV3-1 (or the pseudogene TRBV3-2) to TRBJ1-2; TRBD1 is a possible D gene (5 bases). V dropped 0 bases and J dropped 4 bases, with 9 bases sitting between them. The CDR3 is made up of 14 amino acids. The germline V gene has CDR1 LGHDT and CDR2 YNNKEL (reference sequence). CDR3: CASSQDGGVYGYTF. CDR3 DNA: TGTGCCAGCAGCCAAGATGGGGGGGTCTATGGCTACACCTTC.

CDR3 protein: CASTLSLSPTEAFF. CDR3 in DNA: TGTGCCAGCACCCTGAGCCTTTCGCCCACTGAAGCTTTCTTT. The chain couples TRBV5-4 to TRBJ1-1; D remains unclear. Germline V lookup: CDR1 SGHNT, CDR2 YYREEE (reference sequence). The CDR3 is 14 residues long. V lost 6 bases, J lost 4 bases, and 16 bases lay in between. Drawing the rest from reference TRBV5-4 and TRBJ1-1, the complete variable domain is ETGVTQSPTHLIKTRGQQVTLRCSSQSGHNTVSWYQQALGQGPQFIFQYYREEENGRGNFPPRFSGLQFPNYSSELNVNALELDDSALYLCASTLSLSPTEAFFGQGTRLTVV.

A few counts support this clone. V is TRBV7-9 and J is TRBJ2-5, with D perhaps TRBD2 (5 bases). Looked up from germline, CDR1 is SEHNR and CDR2 is FQNEAQ (reference sequence). V was shortened by 1 base and J by 4 bases, with 7 bases between the two germline ends. The CDR3 consists of 13 residues. The DNA for the CDR3 is TGTGCCAGCAGCTTAGGGGCGGGAGAGACCCAGTACTTC. Translating gives CASSLGAGETQYF. The entire variable domain, with the rest obtained from reference TRBV7-9 and TRBJ2-5, is as follows: DTGVSQNPRHKITKRGQNVTFRCDPISEHNRLYWYRQTLGQGPEFLTYFQNEAQLEKSRLLSDRFSAERPKGSFSTLEIQRTEQGDSAMYLCASSLGAGETQYFGPGTRLLVL.

The chain combines TRBV27 with TRBJ2-3, with D maybe TRBD1 (6 bases). CDR1 and CDR2 from the germline V gene are MNHEY and SMNVEV (reference sequence). Trimming cost V 2 bases and J 8 bases, with 14 bases left between them. The CDR3 covers 14 residues. The CDR3, as DNA: TGTGCCAGCAGTTTAGGGGACACTCGGACTACGCAGTATTTT. Translating gives CASSLGDTRTTQYF.

The V call is TRBV19, the J call TRBJ1-6, with 9 bases aligning to TRBD1. Germline V gives CDR1 LNHDA, CDR2 SQIVND (reference sequence). CDR3 length equals 14 residues. The J segment lost 7 bases and the V segment lost 8 bases, leaving 6 bases of the junction unmatched. In DNA form, the CDR3 reads TGTGCCAGTGGGAAGACAGGGGGGAATTCACCCCTCCACTTT. Amino acids: CASGKTGGNSPLHF.

V is TRBV7-9 and J is TRBJ2-3; a weak D match, TRBD2 (6 bases). Germline V CDR1 and CDR2: SEHNR, FQNEAQ (reference sequence). The CDR3 has 14 amino acids. V lost 6 bases and J lost 4, with 14 bases in between. CDR3 in DNA: TGTGCCAGCAGTTATGCGGGGATCCCAGATACGCAGTATTTT. Translation: CASSYAGIPDTQYF.

This clone was recorded only once. The chain has TRBV4-2 and TRBJ2-1; D possibly corresponds to TRBD2 (5 bases). V was trimmed by 4 bases and J by 8 bases, leaving 15 bases between them. The CDR3 runs to 14 residues. In germline, CDR1 is LGHNA, CDR2 YNFKEQ. CDR3 in DNA: TGTGCCAGCAGCCGGGGTAGAGGGCGGGATGAGCAGTTCTTC. It encodes CASSRGRGRDEQFF.